Following are 11 T cell receptor beta chains from one sample sequenced in a study of blood T cell repertoires in COVID-19. Sequencing used immunoSEQ multiplex PCR; TCRdb keeps in-frame clones, though not all of them. Of about 89,000 clones in the sample, roughly 80% were seen once. Sequencing input: peripheral blood. Every receptor here comes from a woman aged 80 or older with acute or convalescent COVID-19.

The V and J genes are TRBV7-7 and TRBJ2-2; TRBD1 matches at 7 bases. The CDR3 length is 15 residues. Germline CDR1 reads SSHAT; CDR2 reads FNYEAQ (reference sequence). Unmatched junction bases numbered 3, after V lost 5 bases and J lost 0 bases. DNA of the CDR3: TGTGCCAGCAGCCCCGGGACAGCGAACACCGGGGAGCTGTTTTTT. Translation: CASSPGTANTGELFF.

This clone was seen a single time. The chain is built from TRBV28 and TRBJ1-5; weak D call: TRBD1 (5 bases). Germline assignment: CDR1 MDHEN and CDR2 SYDVKM. Trimming removed 5 bases at V and 0 bases at J, with 17 bases between. The CDR3 loop spans 17 amino acids. CDR3 nucleotide sequence: TGTGCCAGCAGTGAAGGGGCTCGGCCGTCTAGCAATCAGCCCCAGCATTTT. Protein sequence: CASSEGARPSSNQPQHF. The full variable domain, with the rest looked up from reference TRBV28 and TRBJ1-5, is DVKVTQSSRYLVKRTGEKVFLECVQDMDHENMFWYRQDPGLGLRLIYFSYDVKMKEKGDIPEGYSVSREKKERFSLILESASTNQTSMYLCASSEGARPSSNQPQHFGDGTRLSIL.

The rearrangement joins TRBV19 to TRBJ1-4; D is undetermined. The CDR3 runs 16 residues. CDR1 is LNHDA and CDR2 is SQIVND in the germline V gene (reference sequence). V was clipped by 10 bases and J by 0 bases, with 18 bases between them. This CDR3 is CATEHTRGATNEKLFF. CDR3 DNA sequence: TGTGCCACCGAACATACGAGAGGAGCAACTAATGAAAAACTGTTTTTT.

The chain employs TRBV18 and TRBJ1-1; D gene uncertain. This CDR3 comprises 16 residues. V shed 3 bases and J shed 4 bases, with 18 bases lying between them. The V gene's germline CDR1 is KGHSH and CDR2 LQKENI. The CDR3: CASSPLTLATGTEAFF. The DNA of the CDR3 is TGTGCCAGCTCACCTTTAACCCTCGCCACGGGCACTGAAGCTTTCTTT.

The chain employs TRBV28 and TRBJ1-4, with unresolved D. Trimming took off 7 bases at V and 0 bases at J, with 9 bases between the two ends. This CDR3 has 14 residues. The germline gives CDR1 MDHEN, CDR2 SYDVKM. Written as DNA, the CDR3 is TGTGCCAGCACCCGTGGAGCAACTAATGAAAAACTGTTTTTT. As protein: CASTRGATNEKLFF.

The chain uses TRBV18 and TRBJ2-6, with TRBD1 matching over 8 bases. With V trimmed by 1 base and J by 0 bases, 5 bases remained unmatched. The germline V gene encodes CDR1 KGHSH and CDR2 LQKENI. The CDR3 is 18 amino acids. The CDR3 nucleotides are TGTGCCAGCTCACCACTCCAGGGGGCGAGCTCTGGGGCCAACGTCCTGACTTTC. Protein sequence: CASSPLQGASSGANVLTF.

The chain joins TRBV6-5 to TRBJ1-2; 7 bases map to TRBD1. Per the germline V gene, CDR1 is MNHEY and CDR2 is SVGAGI. The trim removed 7 bases at V and 5 bases at J, leaving 4 bases unmatched. The CDR3 is 12 amino acids. This chain's CDR3 is CASTLGQYGYTF. The CDR3 DNA reads TGTGCCAGCACCCTGGGACAGTATGGCTACACCTTC.

The chain recombines TRBV2 with TRBJ1-5; perhaps TRBD1 as D (5 bases). The V gene lost 8 bases and the J gene lost 7 bases, with 15 bases spanning the gap. This CDR3 region has 13 residues. Germline V lookup: CDR1 SNHLY, CDR2 FYNNEI. CDR3 coding DNA: TGTGCCAGCGATGTGGGGCTGGACCAGCCCCAGCATTTT. Translating it yields CASDVGLDQPQHF.

This sequence joins TRBV19 and TRBJ2-5; D possibly corresponds to TRBD1 (5 bases). Germline assignment: CDR1 LNHDA and CDR2 SQIVND (reference sequence). Trimming removed 1 base from V and 5 bases from J, with 11 bases in between. The CDR3 runs to 14 residues. CDR3 in amino acids: CASSIGQGGETQYF. The CDR3 DNA reads TGTGCCAGTAGTATAGGCCAGGGTGGCGAGACCCAGTACTTC.

The V call is TRBV15, the J call TRBJ1-2, with D unresolved. Trimming pared 0 bases from V and 7 bases from J, leaving 15 bases between. Germline V gene data show CDR1 as LNHNV and CDR2 as YYDKDF (reference sequence). This CDR3 region has 15 residues. CDR3 bases: TGTGCCACCAGCAGAGAACTCGACCTACGGAGTGGCTACACCTTC. Amino acids: CATSRELDLRSGYTF.

The genes are TRBV28 and TRBJ1-2; D is possibly TRBD1 (5 bases). This CDR3 has 16 amino acids. V was shortened by 4 bases and J by 6 bases, with 21 bases between the two germline ends. Germline V gene lookup returns CDR1 MDHEN and CDR2 SYDVKM. The CDR3 DNA sequence: TGTGCCAGCAGTTCCCACCAGGGCGCCGGCCTGGATGGCTACACCTTC. Its translation: CASSSHQGAGLDGYTF.